Below are 28 T cell receptor beta chains sequenced from a single sample in a study of breast tumors, draining lymph nodes, adjacent tissues. TCRdb re-called the multiplex PCR reads with MiXCR, one entry per CDR3 protein. The table lists over 35,000 distinct CDR3 sequences, approximately 37% of them singletons, with roughly a tenth in the top ten. The source material was breast tumor tissue. These receptors all stem from a female donor with breast cancer. Some clones in this sample may be carry-over from other donors' samples.

The chain combines TRBV20-1 with TRBJ2-1; TRBD1 aligns across 11 bases. V lost 8 bases to trimming and J lost 8 bases; unmatched junction nucleotides: 11. This CDR3 is built from 14 residues. Per the germline V gene, CDR1 is DFQATT and CDR2 is SNEGSKA (reference sequence). The CDR3 reads CSLLGQGALDEQFF. The CDR3 DNA follows: TGCAGTCTCCTTGGACAGGGGGCATTGGATGAGCAGTTCTTC.

This clonotype was recorded many times. The chain carries TRBV11-2 and TRBJ2-2, with D possibly TRBD2 on 7 matching bases. This CDR3 comprises 16 residues. V lost 1 base and J 4 bases, leaving 13 bases between the germline ends. The germline V gene has CDR1 SGHAT and CDR2 FQNNGV. DNA for the CDR3: TGTGCCAGCAGCTTAGTCGCGGGGGCGGGCACCGGGGAGCTGTTTTTT. This codes for CASSLVAGAGTGELFF.

This clonotype was observed at least ten times. This chain links TRBV6-1 with TRBJ2-5, with 7 bases identical to TRBD2. The V and J ends lost 4 bases and 1 base, in that order; junction bases with no gene match: 12. Germline assignment: CDR1 MNHNS and CDR2 SASEGT. There are 17 residues in the CDR3. CDR3 DNA sequence: TGTGCCAGCAGTGGCCAGAGTGGACTAGGAGGCCAAGAGACCCAGTACTTC. Translation gives CASSGQSGLGGQETQYF.

This clonotype was picked up a small number of times. The rearrangement joins TRBV6-1 to TRBJ1-5; 11 bases are a match to TRBD1. The germline gives CDR1 MNHNS, CDR2 SASEGT. This CDR3 comprises 12 residues. CDR3 DNA: TGTGGGACAGGGGGCTTTCATTTGGCCCAGCATTTT. It codes for CGTGGFHLAQHF.

This chain links TRBV2 with TRBJ2-5; 10 bases match TRBD2. V was pared by 6 bases and J by 5 bases, with 9 bases of the junction left unmatched. The CDR3 covers 15 residues. Germline loops: CDR1 SNHLY, CDR2 FYNNEI. The CDR3 DNA reads as TGTGCCAGCAGCTCCAGCGGGAGGGCCCGGGAGACCCAGTACTTC. Its protein is CASSSSGRARETQYF.

A word on this clonotype: This may stem from a read error, because a much larger clone lies one nucleotide away. V usage is TRBV5-1 and J usage is TRBJ2-5, with unresolved D. Looked up from germline, CDR1 is SGHRS and CDR2 is YFSETQ. This CDR3 is 13 amino acids long. The CDR3 coding sequence is TGCGCCAGCAGCACCCCCGGTGTAGAGACCCGGTACTTC. Amino acid sequence: CASSTPGVETRYF.

This clonotype was counted at least ten times. The rearrangement links TRBV20-1 to TRBJ2-5; 7 bases map to TRBD2. CDR1 and CDR2 (germline): DFQATT, SNEGSKA (reference sequence). The CDR3 has 16 amino acids. With V trimmed by 0 bases and J by 1 base, 8 bases remained unmatched. The DNA of the CDR3 is TGCAGTGCTAGAGATGTTGCGGGAGAGGTCCAAGAGACCCAGTACTTC. It is translated as CSARDVAGEVQETQYF.

The gene calls are TRBV7-3 and TRBJ2-1; weak D call: TRBD1 (6 bases). The CDR3 contains 14 residues. V was shortened by 4 bases and J by 7 bases, with 14 bases between the two germline ends. CDR1 and CDR2 (germline): SGHTA, FQGTGA. This CDR3 reads CASSWGLGGNEQFF. DNA of the CDR3: TGTGCCAGCAGCTGGGGGCTGGGTGGAAATGAGCAGTTCTTC.

In this sample, this clonotype turned up many times. This chain links TRBV20-1 with TRBJ2-1; a possible D gene is TRBD2 (6 bases). The germline V and J ends were trimmed by 1 base and 7 bases, with 17 bases remaining between them. Germline V gives CDR1 DFQATT, CDR2 SNEGSKA (reference sequence). The CDR3 runs to 15 residues. CDR3 DNA sequence: TGCAGTGCTAGAGGGGCGGGACCAAAGACAAATGAGCAGTTCTTC. It yields the protein CSARGAGPKTNEQFF.

The V and J genes are TRBV5-5 and TRBJ1-5, with no clear D. Trimming pared 1 base from V and 4 bases from J, leaving 12 bases between. The CDR3 length is 15 residues. Germline-derived CDR1 and CDR2 are SGHKS and YYEKEE (reference sequence). The CDR3 is CASSLSQMANQPQHF. The CDR3 DNA is TGTGCCAGCAGCTTGTCGCAGATGGCTAATCAGCCCCAGCATTTT.

This clonotype was seen only a few times. CDR3 loop: CATSDAGRTASTDTQYF. CDR3 nucleotides: TGTGCCACCAGTGATGCGGGGAGGACAGCTAGCACAGATACGCAGTATTTT. The chain joins TRBV24-1 to TRBJ2-3; tentatively, D is TRBD1 or TRBD2 (6 bases each). Germline V gene lookup returns CDR1 KGHDR and CDR2 SFDVKD. This CDR3 region has 17 residues. The ends were cut back, 3 bases at V and 0 bases at J, with 15 bases in the middle.

The table lists this clonotype with many counts. The chain recombines TRBV6-5 with TRBJ2-2; D gene uncertain. The CDR3 runs 15 residues. The germline CDR1 and CDR2 sequences are MNHEY and SVGAGI. Trimming pared 0 bases from V and 3 bases from J, leaving 8 bases between. CDR3 region: CASSYSNRDTGELFF. CDR3 DNA sequence: TGTGCCAGCAGTTACTCGAATAGGGACACCGGGGAGCTGTTTTTT.

This clonotype was counted many times. The chain is built from TRBV19 and TRBJ2-1; 7 nucleotides line up with TRBD1. J was trimmed by 5 bases and V by 5 bases; bases with no gene match: 3. The CDR3 is 13 residues long. Germline CDR1 and CDR2: LNHDA and SQIVND (reference sequence). For the CDR3, the DNA is TGTGCCAGTAGTCATACAGGGGACAATGAGCAGTTCTTC. Residues: CASSHTGDNEQFF.

In this sample, this clonotype turned up many times. An end of the junction differs from the germline gene, which may be a read error. The rearrangement joins TRBV5-1 to TRBJ1-3; D is perhaps TRBD1 (5 bases). Per germline, CDR1 SGHRS and CDR2 YFSETQ. CDR3 length: 15 amino acids. The CDR3 is CASSLDTSSGNTIYF. CDR3 DNA: TGCGCCAGCAGTTTGGACACCAGCTCTGGAAACACCATATATTTT.

This clonotype was seen repeatedly, ten times or more. The chain carries TRBV11-2 and TRBJ1-4; D remains unclear. V lost 2 bases and J 10 bases, leaving 17 bases between the germline ends. In germline, CDR1 is SGHAT, CDR2 FQNNGV. The CDR3 runs to 15 residues. CDR3 in DNA: TGTGCCAGCAGCTTAATTCCTGAGGGAAAGGGAAAACTGTTTTTT. It encodes CASSLIPEGKGKLFF.

The V call is TRBV11-2, the J call TRBJ1-4; D unclear. Germline CDR1 is SGHAT and CDR2 is FQNNGV. The CDR3 has 17 amino acids. Trimming left V 3 bases short and J 0 bases short, with 14 bases between. The CDR3 coding sequence is TGTGCCAGCAGCTTTTTTTTCGCCTCTCCAACTAATGAAAAACTGTTTTTT. It yields the protein CASSFFFASPTNEKLFF.

V usage is TRBV7-6 and J usage is TRBJ2-5; D uncertain. Trimming took off 3 bases at V and 2 bases at J, with 7 bases between the two ends. Germline values: CDR1 SGHVS, CDR2 FNYEAQ. The CDR3 is 13 residues long. CDR3 amino acids: CASSFSRQETQYF. In DNA, the CDR3 is TGTGCCAGCAGCTTTTCGCGGCAAGAGACCCAGTACTTC.

The CDR3 bases are TGTGCCAGCATATCCCTCCCCGGGCGGGAATTTAATGAGCAGTTCTTC. Translation: CASISLPGREFNEQFF. The chain carries TRBV5-5 and TRBJ2-1, with a possible D match to TRBD2 (6 bases). The CDR3 has 16 residues. Germline values: CDR1 SGHKS, CDR2 YYEKEE (reference sequence). V shed 6 bases and J shed 7 bases, with 23 bases lying between them.

This chain joins TRBV7-3 and TRBJ2-2; D call uncertain. This CDR3 is built from 14 residues. CDR1 and CDR2 (germline): SGHTA, FQGTGA. Trimming took off 1 base at V and 1 base at J, with 4 bases between the two ends. The CDR3: CASSLSGNTGELFF. The CDR3 DNA reads TGTGCCAGCAGCTTAAGTGGGAACACCGGGGAGCTGTTTTTT.

This clonotype occurred many times. V and J are TRBV7-6 and TRBJ2-1; 11 nucleotides align to TRBD2. V shed 4 bases and J 7 bases; nucleotides not matched to a gene: 3. The CDR3 has 14 amino acids. The V gene's germline CDR1 is SGHVS and CDR2 FNYEAQ. CDR3 sequence reads: CASSSWTSGNEQFF. CDR3 DNA sequence: TGTGCCAGCAGCTCGTGGACTAGCGGGAATGAGCAGTTCTTC.

A single count supports this clonotype. The chain joins TRBV20-1 to TRBJ2-1; possibly TRBD1 or TRBD2 for D (5 bases each). Per the germline V gene, CDR1 is DFQATT and CDR2 is SNEGSKA (reference sequence). The length of the CDR3 is 14 residues. V lost 7 bases to trimming and J lost 4 bases, with 17 bases between them. The CDR3, as DNA: TGCAGTGTTAATAGTGGGGGAAATTACAATGAGCAGTTCTTC. Protein product: CSVNSGGNYNEQFF.

The chain recombines TRBV20-1 with TRBJ1-6; 8 bases fit TRBD1. The V gene's germline CDR1 is DFQATT and CDR2 SNEGSKA (reference sequence). After removal of 6 bases from V and 6 bases from J, the junction contained 7 bases not matched to a gene. The CDR3 covers 14 residues. The CDR3 DNA is TGCAGTGCAATACAGGGGGGTCCTAATTCACCCCTCCACTTT. Translation: CSAIQGGPNSPLHF.

The CDR3 nucleotides read TGCAGTGCTAGTCACAGGGCCTCCTATGGCTACACCTTC. This translates into CSASHRASYGYTF. The chain combines TRBV20-1 with TRBJ1-2; TRBD1 might be the D (6 bases). CDR3 length: 13 residues. Trimming shortened V by 3 bases and J by 4 bases, and 12 bases separated the two germline ends. CDR1 and CDR2 from the germline V gene are DFQATT and SNEGSKA (reference sequence).

The rearrangement links TRBV4-1 to TRBJ1-4; TRBD1 is a possible D gene (5 bases). Germline V lookup: CDR1 MGHRA, CDR2 YSYEKL. The CDR3 runs 14 residues. The ends were cut back, 0 bases at V and 8 bases at J, with 10 bases in the middle. The CDR3, as DNA: TGCGCCAGCAGCCAAGATTCCGCAGGGGAAAAACTGTTTTTT. This translates into CASSQDSAGEKLFF.

This clonotype was detected ten times or more. The chain combines TRBV20-1 with TRBJ2-3; a weak D match, TRBD1 (5 bases). The CDR3 sequence is 16 residues long. Looked up from germline, CDR1 is DFQATT and CDR2 is SNEGSKA (reference sequence). Trimming stripped 2 bases from V and 9 bases from J, with 24 bases between. This CDR3 reads CSARLQADSNHRTQYF. As DNA, the CDR3 is TGCAGTGCTAGACTACAGGCCGATTCCAATCATCGGACGCAGTATTTT.

This clonotype came up many times. The genes are TRBV6-5 and TRBJ2-1; D might be TRBD1 (5 bases). The CDR3 is 15 residues long. CDR1 and CDR2 from the germline V gene are MNHEY and SVGAGI. V was pared by 5 bases and J by 0 bases, with 11 bases between. Here the CDR3 reads CASSKTVYSYNEQFF. As DNA, the CDR3 is TGTGCCAGCAGTAAGACAGTATACTCCTACAATGAGCAGTTCTTC.

This sequence joins TRBV27 and TRBJ2-5; D not resolved. The V and J ends lost 5 bases and 2 bases respectively, with 15 bases between them. This CDR3 region has 15 residues. CDR1 is MNHEY and CDR2 is SMNVEV in the germline V gene (reference sequence). CDR3 sequence: CASSHMTGGQETQYF. DNA of the CDR3: TGTGCCAGCAGTCACATGACGGGTGGGCAAGAGACCCAGTACTTC.

This clonotype was observed a single time. The V call is TRBV6-2 or TRBV6-3, the J call TRBJ2-3, with 10 bases matching TRBD2. Germline V gives CDR1 MNHEY, CDR2 SVGEGT. V lost 6 bases to trimming and J lost 8 bases; unmatched junction nucleotides: 17. The CDR3 loop spans 17 amino acids. The CDR3 nucleotides are TGTGCCAGCAGCCCACTCCCTAGCGGGAGTGCCGCAGGTACGCAGTATTTT. Protein sequence: CASSPLPSGSAAGTQYF.